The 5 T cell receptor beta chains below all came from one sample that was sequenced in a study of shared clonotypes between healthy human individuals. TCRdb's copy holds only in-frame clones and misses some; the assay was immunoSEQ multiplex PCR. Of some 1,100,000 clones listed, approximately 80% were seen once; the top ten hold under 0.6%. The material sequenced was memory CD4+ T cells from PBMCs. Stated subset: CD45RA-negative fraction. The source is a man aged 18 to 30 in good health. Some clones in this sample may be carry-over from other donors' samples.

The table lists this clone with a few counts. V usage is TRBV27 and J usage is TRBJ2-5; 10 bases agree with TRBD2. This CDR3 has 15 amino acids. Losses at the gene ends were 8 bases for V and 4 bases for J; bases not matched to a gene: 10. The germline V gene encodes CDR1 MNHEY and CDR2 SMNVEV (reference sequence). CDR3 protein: CASRDRAGGGETQYF. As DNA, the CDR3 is TGTGCCAGCCGAGATAGAGCGGGAGGGGGAGAGACCCAGTACTTC.

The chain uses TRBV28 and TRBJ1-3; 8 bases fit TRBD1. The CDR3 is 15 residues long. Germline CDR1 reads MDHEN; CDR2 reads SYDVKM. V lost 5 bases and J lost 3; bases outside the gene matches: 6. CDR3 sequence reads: CASSTPTGGGNTIYF. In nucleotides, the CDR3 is TGTGCCAGCAGTACCCCTACAGGGGGTGGAAACACCATATATTTT.

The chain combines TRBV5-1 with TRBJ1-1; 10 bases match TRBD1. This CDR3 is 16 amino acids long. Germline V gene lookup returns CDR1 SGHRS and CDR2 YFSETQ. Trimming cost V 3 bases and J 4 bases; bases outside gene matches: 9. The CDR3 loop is CASSSDRGLVGTEAFF. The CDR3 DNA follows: TGCGCCAGCAGCTCCGACAGGGGGCTAGTTGGCACTGAAGCTTTCTTT.

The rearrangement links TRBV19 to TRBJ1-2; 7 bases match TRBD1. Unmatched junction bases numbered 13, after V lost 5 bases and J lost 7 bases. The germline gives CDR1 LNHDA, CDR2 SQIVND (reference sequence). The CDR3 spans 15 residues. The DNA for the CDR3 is TGTGCCAGTAGTCAGGGGCCACAGGGGTTAAGTGGCTACACCTTC. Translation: CASSQGPQGLSGYTF.

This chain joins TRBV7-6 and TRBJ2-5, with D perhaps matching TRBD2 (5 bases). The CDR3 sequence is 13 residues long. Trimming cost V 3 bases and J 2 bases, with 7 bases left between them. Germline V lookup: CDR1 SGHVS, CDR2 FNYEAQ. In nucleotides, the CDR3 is TGTGCCAGCAGCTTGGGCGGGCAAGAGACCCAGTACTTC. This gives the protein CASSLGGQETQYF. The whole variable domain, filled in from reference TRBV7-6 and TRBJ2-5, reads GAGVSQSPRYKVTKRGQDVALRCDPISGHVSLYWYRQALGQGPEFLTYFNYEAQQDKSGLPNDRFSAERPEGSISTLTIQRTEQRDSAMYRCASSLGGQETQYFGPGTRLLVL.